Below, one TCR beta chain is given with its context. Its antigen is not identified. Amplification of TCR beta CDR3 regions used RNA as the template. The HTBI primer set was used in a first-round RT-PCR of the TCR CDR3. From the multiplex PCR reads, TCRdb called clonotypes with MiXCR, one entry per CDR3 protein. Counted here are about 400,000 distinct CDR3 sequences, roughly 15% occurring once; the ten biggest clones make up around 13%. This entry belongs to a study of T cells in Graves' hyperthyroidism and ophthalmopathy. Study outcomes and limitations: Among thyroid clonotypes expanded above 0.001, most also appeared in blood.

This clonotype was obtained from a man between 18 and 29 years old with Graves' ophthalmopathy. The sequencing input was blood.

Written as DNA, the CDR3 is TGTGCCAGCAGCTTGGATATAGCGGATAGAGAGACCCAGTACTTC. Translating it yields CASSLDIADRETQYF. The genes are TRBV11-2 and TRBJ2-5; a possible D gene is TRBD2 (6 bases). Trimming took 3 bases from V and 4 from J, leaving 15 bases between them. Germline V gene data show CDR1 as SGHAT and CDR2 as FQNNGV. CDR3 size: 15 residues.